This TCR beta chain emerged from a study of T-cell reconstitution after alpha-beta-depleted transplantation in children. Study-wide results and caveats: Several hundred expanded graft clones reportedly were the source of alpha-beta T cells about two months after transplant. Newly produced T cells mostly provided counts and TCRbeta diversity after one year, as hyperexpanded clones declined. From surviving recipient T cells and thymic progenitors came the high day-60 TCRbeta diversity observed in some patients.

This clonotype came up a few times. Its antigen is undetermined. The CDR3 runs to 18 residues. Library preparation (for TCRbeta) was performed with unique molecular identifiers. MiXCR was run by TCRdb on the PCR reads, yielding one entry per CDR3 protein. This table has 550,000 to 800,000 distinct CDR3 sequences, around 13% appearing once. The clonotype was recovered from a girl between 2 and 10 years old with congenital amegakaryocytic thrombocytopenia, due to receive a stem cell transplant. The sample here was PBMCs, taken before TCRalphabeta/CD19-depleted stem cell transplant. The V gene is TRBV21-1, the J gene TRBJ1-6; the D segment call TRBD1 is taken from the table without a DNA check. TRBV21-1 is a pseudogene. As DNA, the CDR3 is TGTGCCAGCAGCAAAGATATTAGGGGGCCGGGGGTCCGGTCACCCCTCCACTTT. Translating it yields CASSKDIRGPGVRSPLHF.